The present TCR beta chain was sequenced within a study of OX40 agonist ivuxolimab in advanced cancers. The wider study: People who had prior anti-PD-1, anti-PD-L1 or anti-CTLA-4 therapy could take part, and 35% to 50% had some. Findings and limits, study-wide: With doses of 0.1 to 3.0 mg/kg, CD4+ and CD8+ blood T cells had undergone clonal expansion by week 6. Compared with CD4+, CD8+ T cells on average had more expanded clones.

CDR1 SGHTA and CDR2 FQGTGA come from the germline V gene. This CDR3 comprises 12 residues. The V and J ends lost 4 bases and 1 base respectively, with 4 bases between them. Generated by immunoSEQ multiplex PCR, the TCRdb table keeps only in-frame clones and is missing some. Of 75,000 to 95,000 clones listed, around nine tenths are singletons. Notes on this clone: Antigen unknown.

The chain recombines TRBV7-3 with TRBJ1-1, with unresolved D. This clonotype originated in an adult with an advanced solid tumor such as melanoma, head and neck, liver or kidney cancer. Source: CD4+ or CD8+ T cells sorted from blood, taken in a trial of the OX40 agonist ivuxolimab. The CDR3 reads CASSSTNTEAFF. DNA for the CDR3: TGTGCCAGCAGCTCTACGAACACTGAAGCTTTCTTT. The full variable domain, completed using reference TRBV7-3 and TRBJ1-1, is GAGVSQTPSNKVTEKGKYVELRCDPISGHTALYWYRQSLGQGPEFLIYFQGTGAADDSGLPNDRFFAVRPEGSVSTLKIQRTERGDSAVYLCASSSTNTEAFFGQGTRLTVV.